This entry lists 16 T cell receptor beta chains sequenced from one sample in a study of T cell responses to AZD1222 COVID-19 vaccine. Data came from immunoSEQ multiplex PCR; TCRdb stores just in-frame clones and leaves some out. The data show 130,000 to 150,000 clones, with approximately 88% seen just once and around 15% held by the top ten. Sequencing used peripheral blood, obtained on day 0 of AZD1222 vaccination. The source of these receptors is an adult in good health.

The chain links TRBV6-5 to TRBJ2-5; no definite D call. Germline V CDR1 and CDR2: MNHEY, SVGAGI. The CDR3 is 12 amino acids. V dropped 1 base and J dropped 4 bases, with 4 bases sitting between them. The CDR3 nucleotides read TGTGCCAGCAGTTACTACGGAGAGACCCAGTACTTC. It is translated as CASSYYGETQYF.

This chain connects TRBV5-4 to TRBJ1-3; D gene unclear. This CDR3 is built from 11 residues. The V end lost 10 bases, the J end lost 4 bases, and 9 bases lay between the germline ends. Germline V gene lookup returns CDR1 SGHNT and CDR2 YYREEE (reference sequence). In DNA form, the CDR3 reads TGTGCCGCACAGTTCGGAAACACCATATATTTT. Translated: CAAQFGNTIYF.

The chain uses TRBV7-9 and TRBJ2-2; D is unclear. CDR3 size: 12 residues. CDR1 and CDR2 (germline): SEHNR, FQNEAQ (reference sequence). V lost 5 bases to trimming and J lost 0 bases, with 1 base between them. DNA for the CDR3: TGTGCCAGCAGCCCGAACACCGGGGAGCTGTTTTTT. As protein: CASSPNTGELFF.

V is TRBV5-4 and J is TRBJ2-3, with 10 positions matching TRBD2. J gave up 1 base and V 0 bases, and 8 bases lay outside the gene matches. The CDR3 is 18 amino acids. Germline CDR1 is SGHNT and CDR2 is YYREEE (reference sequence). The CDR3 is CASSLALRAGGRTDTQYF. The CDR3 DNA follows: TGTGCCAGCAGCTTGGCCCTACGAGCGGGGGGGCGCACAGATACGCAGTATTTT.

This clone was recorded a few times. This chain joins TRBV9 and TRBJ2-2, with D perhaps assigned TRBD1 or TRBD2 (5 bases each). Trimming removed 3 bases at V and 5 bases at J, with 17 bases between. Germline CDR1 is SGDLS and CDR2 is YYNGEE. There are 16 residues in the CDR3. CDR3 protein: CASSASGTGLTGELFF. As DNA, the CDR3 is TGTGCCAGCAGCGCGTCCGGTACAGGACTTACCGGGGAGCTGTTTTTT.

This chain joins TRBV18 and TRBJ2-7, with D perhaps matching TRBD2 (5 bases). V was trimmed by 8 bases and J by 0 bases, leaving 11 bases between them. CDR1 is KGHSH, CDR2 LQKENI, per germline. The CDR3 is made up of 13 amino acids. CDR3 sequence reads: CASRGLSSYEQYF. The CDR3 nucleotides are TGTGCCAGCCGAGGACTTAGCTCCTACGAGCAGTACTTC.

The rearrangement joins TRBV7-2 to TRBJ1-3; 7 bases are shared with TRBD1. Germline V CDR1 and CDR2: SGHTA, FQGNSA. After removal of 2 bases from V and 0 bases from J, the junction contained 1 base not matched to a gene. The CDR3 runs 15 residues. CDR3 nucleotide sequence: TGTGCCAGCAGCTTAACAGGGGACTCTGGAAACACCATATATTTT. Residues: CASSLTGDSGNTIYF.

Comment on this clone: An end of the junction does not agree with germline; a read error may underlie this. CDR3 protein: CASREGGTGTVKLFF. In DNA form, the CDR3 reads TGTGCCAGCAGAGAAGGCGGGACAGGGACGGTAAAACTGTTTTTT. The genes are TRBV6-1 and TRBJ1-4; 9 bases align to TRBD1. The CDR3 consists of 15 residues. Germline lookup yields CDR1 MNHNS and CDR2 SASEGT.

The V call is TRBV5-6, the J call TRBJ1-1; 8 bases map to TRBD1. Germline V lookup: CDR1 SGHDT, CDR2 YYEEEE. The CDR3 sequence is 14 residues long. V gave up 3 bases and J gave up 4 bases; unmatched junction bases: 5. For the CDR3, the DNA is TGTGCCAGCAGCTCCCTGACAGGGGCCACTGAAGCTTTCTTT. It is translated as CASSSLTGATEAFF.

The chain joins TRBV12-3 or TRBV12-4 to TRBJ1-3; D not certain. The CDR3 has 11 residues. Trimming took off 3 bases at V and 3 bases at J, with 0 bases between the two ends. The CDR3 spells CASSFGNTIYF. CDR3 sequence (DNA): TGTGCCAGCAGTTTTGGAAACACCATATATTTT.

The V gene is TRBV11-3, the J gene TRBJ2-3; TRBD2 aligns across 8 bases. V shed 1 base and J 4 bases; nucleotides not matched to a gene: 1. This CDR3 spans 14 amino acids. The germline V gene has CDR1 SGHNT and CDR2 YENEEA. The CDR3 sequence is CASSLGAGADTQYF. The CDR3, as DNA: TGTGCCAGCAGCTTAGGAGCGGGGGCAGATACGCAGTATTTT.

The chain combines TRBV9 with TRBJ2-5, with D perhaps matching TRBD1 (6 bases). The V gene's germline CDR1 is SGDLS and CDR2 YYNGEE. The CDR3 is 14 residues long. V was trimmed by 0 bases and J by 2 bases, leaving 8 bases between them. The CDR3 DNA is TGTGCCAGCAGCGTAGAGAGGGGGCAAGAGACCCAGTACTTC. Amino acids: CASSVERGQETQYF.

The V and J genes are TRBV6-1 and TRBJ1-2; 8 nucleotides align to TRBD1. The CDR3 sequence is 15 residues long. V was clipped by 1 base and J by 5 bases; unmatched bases: 6. The germline V gene has CDR1 MNHNS and CDR2 SASEGT. In DNA, the CDR3 is TGTGCCAGCAGTGAAGGGCGACAGGGGTGGTATGGCTACACCTTC. Amino acids: CASSEGRQGWYGYTF.

The rearrangement joins TRBV27 to TRBJ2-1; D remains ambiguous. Deletions cut 5 bases from V and 6 bases from J, with 17 bases between. Germline CDR1 is MNHEY and CDR2 is SMNVEV (reference sequence). The CDR3 is made up of 15 amino acids. The DNA for the CDR3 is TGTGCCAGCAGTCTCCTTAGGTCTGACGGCAATGAGCAGTTCTTC. Its translation is CASSLLRSDGNEQFF.

The chain recombines TRBV5-1 with TRBJ1-3; D is possibly TRBD1 (5 bases). Deletions cut 4 bases from V and 0 bases from J, with 14 bases between. Germline V gene data show CDR1 as SGHRS and CDR2 as YFSETQ. CDR3 length: 16 amino acids. The CDR3 nucleotides read TGCGCCAGCAGCCCGGGGGAGGGAAGCTCTGGAAACACCATATATTTT. It translates to CASSPGEGSSGNTIYF.

The V gene is TRBV7-2, the J gene TRBJ2-1, with TRBD1 identical over 7 bases. CDR1 SGHTA and CDR2 FQGNSA come from the germline V gene. The CDR3 spans 14 residues. V was clipped by 0 bases and J by 9 bases; unmatched bases: 5. The CDR3 sequence is CASSLAAAGGEQFF. In nucleotides, the CDR3 is TGTGCCAGCAGCTTAGCGGCGGCAGGGGGTGAGCAGTTCTTC.